This TCR beta chain was sequenced during a study of CD8 T cells in ankylosing spondylitis. The study's findings and limits: With a CD8+ phenotype, disease-linked clones were relatively rare in peripheral blood. There was a TCR beta motif, made of eight highly homologous variants, that appeared characteristic of ankylosing spondylitis blood.

As for this clonotype: Its specificity is not known.

TCRdb used MiXCR to reprocess the 5' RACE reads, holding one entry per CDR3 protein. The sample consists of some 130,000 distinct CDR3 sequences, about 15% of them appearing once. Sequencing input: blood, either unsorted or a sorted T cell fraction (not recorded which). The sequence was obtained from a male donor with ankylosing spondylitis.

The CDR3 reads CASSPRYSGELFF. CDR3 bases: TGTGCCAGCAGTCCCCGGTACAGCGGGGAGCTGTTTTTT. V and J are TRBV27 and TRBJ2-2; no clear D. Trimming took 5 bases from V and 7 from J, leaving 11 bases between them. This CDR3 has 13 residues. Germline V lookup: CDR1 MNHEY, CDR2 SMNVEV (reference sequence).